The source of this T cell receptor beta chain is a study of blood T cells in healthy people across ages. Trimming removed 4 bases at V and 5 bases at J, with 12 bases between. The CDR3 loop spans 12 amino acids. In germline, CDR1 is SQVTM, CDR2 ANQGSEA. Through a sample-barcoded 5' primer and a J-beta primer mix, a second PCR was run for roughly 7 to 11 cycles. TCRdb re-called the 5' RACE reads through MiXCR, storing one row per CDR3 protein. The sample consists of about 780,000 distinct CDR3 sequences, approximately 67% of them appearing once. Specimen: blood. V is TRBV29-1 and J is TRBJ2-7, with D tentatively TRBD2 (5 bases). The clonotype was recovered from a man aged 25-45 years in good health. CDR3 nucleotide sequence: TGCAGCGTTGGGAAAGGGAGCCACGAGCAGTACTTC. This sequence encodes CSVGKGSHEQYF.